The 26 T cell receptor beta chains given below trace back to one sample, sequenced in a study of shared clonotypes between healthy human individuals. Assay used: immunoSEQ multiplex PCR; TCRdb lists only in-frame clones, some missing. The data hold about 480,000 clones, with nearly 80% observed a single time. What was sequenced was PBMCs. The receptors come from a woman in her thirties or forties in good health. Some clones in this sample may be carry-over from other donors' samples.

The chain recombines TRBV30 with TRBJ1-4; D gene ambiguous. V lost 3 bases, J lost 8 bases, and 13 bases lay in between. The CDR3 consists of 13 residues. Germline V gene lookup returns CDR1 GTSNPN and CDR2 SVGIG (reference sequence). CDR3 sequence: CAWSRTGREKLFF. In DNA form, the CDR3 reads TGTGCCTGGAGCCGGACGGGTCGGGAAAAACTGTTTTTT.

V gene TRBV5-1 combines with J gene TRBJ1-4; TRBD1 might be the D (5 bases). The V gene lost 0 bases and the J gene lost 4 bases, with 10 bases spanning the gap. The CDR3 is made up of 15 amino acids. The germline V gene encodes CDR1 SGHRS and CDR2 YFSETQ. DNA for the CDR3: TGCGCCAGCAGCTTGGTGTCAGGGAATAATGAAAAACTGTTTTTT. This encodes CASSLVSGNNEKLFF.

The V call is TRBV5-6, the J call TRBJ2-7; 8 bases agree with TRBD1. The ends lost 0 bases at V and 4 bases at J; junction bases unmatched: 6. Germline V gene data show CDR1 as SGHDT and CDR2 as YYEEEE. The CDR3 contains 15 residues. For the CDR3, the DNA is TGTGCCAGCAGCTTGGTGGGCCAGGGGGCTTACGAGCAGTACTTC. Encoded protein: CASSLVGQGAYEQYF.

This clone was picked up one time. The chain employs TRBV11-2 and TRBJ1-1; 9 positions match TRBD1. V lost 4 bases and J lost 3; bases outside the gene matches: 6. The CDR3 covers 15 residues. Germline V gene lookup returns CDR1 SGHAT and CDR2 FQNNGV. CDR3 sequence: CASSSTGGVDTEAFF. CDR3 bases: TGTGCCAGCAGCTCGACAGGGGGGGTTGACACTGAAGCTTTCTTT.

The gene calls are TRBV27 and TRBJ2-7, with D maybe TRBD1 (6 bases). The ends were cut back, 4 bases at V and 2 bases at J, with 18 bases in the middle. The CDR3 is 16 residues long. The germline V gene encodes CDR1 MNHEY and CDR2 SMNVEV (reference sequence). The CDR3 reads CASSSAYEGHTYEQYF. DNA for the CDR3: TGTGCCAGCAGTTCAGCTTACGAGGGACATACCTACGAGCAGTACTTC.

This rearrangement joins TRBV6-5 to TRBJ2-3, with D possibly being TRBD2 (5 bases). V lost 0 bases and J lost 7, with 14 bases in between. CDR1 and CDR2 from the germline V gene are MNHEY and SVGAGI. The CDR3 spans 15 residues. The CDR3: CASSYSTGKGYTQYF. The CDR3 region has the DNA TGTGCCAGCAGTTACTCGACCGGGAAGGGTTATACGCAGTATTTT.

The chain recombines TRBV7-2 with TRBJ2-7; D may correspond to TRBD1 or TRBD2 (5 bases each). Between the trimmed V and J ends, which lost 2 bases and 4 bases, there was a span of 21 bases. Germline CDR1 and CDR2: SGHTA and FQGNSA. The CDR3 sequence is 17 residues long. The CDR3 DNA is TGTGCCAGCAGCTTACGGGGTTCTCGTGCAGGGACGTACGAGCAGTACTTC. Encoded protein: CASSLRGSRAGTYEQYF.

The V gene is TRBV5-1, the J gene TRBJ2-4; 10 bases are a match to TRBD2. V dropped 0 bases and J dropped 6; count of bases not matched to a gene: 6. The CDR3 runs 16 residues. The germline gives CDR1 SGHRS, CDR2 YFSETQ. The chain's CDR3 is CASSLDLAGAGNIQYF. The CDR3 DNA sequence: TGCGCCAGCAGCTTGGATCTAGCGGGAGCAGGAAACATTCAGTACTTC.

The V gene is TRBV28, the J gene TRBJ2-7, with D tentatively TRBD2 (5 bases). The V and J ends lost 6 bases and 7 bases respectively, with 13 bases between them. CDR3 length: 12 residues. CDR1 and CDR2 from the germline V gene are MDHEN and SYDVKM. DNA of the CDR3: TGTGCCAGCAGCCCGGGCGGGCGGGAGCAGTACTTC. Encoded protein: CASSPGGREQYF. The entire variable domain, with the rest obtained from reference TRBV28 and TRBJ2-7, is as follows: DVKVTQSSRYLVKRTGEKVFLECVQDMDHENMFWYRQDPGLGLRLIYFSYDVKMKEKGDIPEGYSVSREKKERFSLILESASTNQTSMYLCASSPGGREQYFGPGTRLTVT.

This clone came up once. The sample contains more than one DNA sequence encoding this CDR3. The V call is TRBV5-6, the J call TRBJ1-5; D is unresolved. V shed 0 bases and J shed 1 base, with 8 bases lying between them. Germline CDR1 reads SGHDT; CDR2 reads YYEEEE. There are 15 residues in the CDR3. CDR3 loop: CASSLAAGSNQPQHF. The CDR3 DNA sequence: TGTGCCAGCAGCTTGGCAGCGGGGAGCAATCAGCCCCAGCATTTT.

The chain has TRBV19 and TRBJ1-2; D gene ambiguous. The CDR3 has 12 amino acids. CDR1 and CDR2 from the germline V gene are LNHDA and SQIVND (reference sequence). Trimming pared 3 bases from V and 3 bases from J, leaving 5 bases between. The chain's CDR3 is CASSMTDYGYTF. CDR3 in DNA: TGTGCCAGTAGTATGACGGACTATGGCTACACCTTC.

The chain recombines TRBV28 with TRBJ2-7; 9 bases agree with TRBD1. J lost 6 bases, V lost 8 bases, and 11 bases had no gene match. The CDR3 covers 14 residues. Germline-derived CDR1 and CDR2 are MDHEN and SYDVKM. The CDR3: CASLPSGTGFEQYF. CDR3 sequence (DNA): TGTGCCAGCCTACCCTCCGGGACAGGGTTCGAGCAGTACTTC.

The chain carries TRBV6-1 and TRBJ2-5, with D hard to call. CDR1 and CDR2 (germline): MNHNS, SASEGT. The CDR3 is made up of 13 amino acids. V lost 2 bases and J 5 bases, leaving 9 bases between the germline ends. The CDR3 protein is CASSETWLETQYF. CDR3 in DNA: TGTGCCAGCAGTGAAACCTGGCTGGAGACCCAGTACTTC.

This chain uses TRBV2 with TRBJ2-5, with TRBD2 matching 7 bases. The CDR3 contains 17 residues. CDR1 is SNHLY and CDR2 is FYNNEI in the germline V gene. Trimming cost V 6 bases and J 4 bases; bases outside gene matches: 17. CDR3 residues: CASRQIHWEGPGETQYF. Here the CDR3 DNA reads TGTGCCAGCAGACAGATCCACTGGGAGGGCCCTGGAGAGACCCAGTACTTC.

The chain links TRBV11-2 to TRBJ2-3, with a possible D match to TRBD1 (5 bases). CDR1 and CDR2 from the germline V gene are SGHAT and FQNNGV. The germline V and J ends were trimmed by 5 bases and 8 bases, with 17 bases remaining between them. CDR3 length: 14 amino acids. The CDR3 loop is CASSPGAVAITQYF. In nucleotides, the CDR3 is TGTGCCAGCAGCCCTGGGGCCGTTGCTATTACGCAGTATTTT.

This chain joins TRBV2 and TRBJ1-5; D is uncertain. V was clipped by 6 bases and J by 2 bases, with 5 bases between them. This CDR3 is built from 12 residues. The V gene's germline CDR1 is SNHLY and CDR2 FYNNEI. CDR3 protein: CASRGGNQPQHF. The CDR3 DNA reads TGTGCCAGCAGGGGTGGCAATCAGCCCCAGCATTTT.

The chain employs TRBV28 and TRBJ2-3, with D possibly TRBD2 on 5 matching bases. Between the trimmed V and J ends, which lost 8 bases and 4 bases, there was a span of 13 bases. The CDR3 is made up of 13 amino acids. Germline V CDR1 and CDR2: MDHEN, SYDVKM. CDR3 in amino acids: CASAPRGADTQYF. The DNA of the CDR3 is TGTGCCAGCGCCCCTCGGGGTGCAGATACGCAGTATTTT. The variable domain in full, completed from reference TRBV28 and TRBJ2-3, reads DVKVTQSSRYLVKRTGEKVFLECVQDMDHENMFWYRQDPGLGLRLIYFSYDVKMKEKGDIPEGYSVSREKKERFSLILESASTNQTSMYLCASAPRGADTQYFGPGTRLTVL.

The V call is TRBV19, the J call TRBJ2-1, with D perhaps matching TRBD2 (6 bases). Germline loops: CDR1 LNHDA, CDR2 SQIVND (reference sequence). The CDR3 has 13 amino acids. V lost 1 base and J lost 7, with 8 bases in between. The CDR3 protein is CASSIVAGNEQFF. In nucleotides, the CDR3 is TGTGCCAGTAGTATAGTGGCGGGGAATGAGCAGTTCTTC.

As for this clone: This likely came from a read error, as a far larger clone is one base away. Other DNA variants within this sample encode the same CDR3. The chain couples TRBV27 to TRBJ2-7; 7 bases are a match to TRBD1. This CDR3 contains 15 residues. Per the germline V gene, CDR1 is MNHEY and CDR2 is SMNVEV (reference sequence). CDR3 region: CASSPGTAFSYEQYF. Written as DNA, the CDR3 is TGCGCCAGCAGTCCCGGGACAGCCTTCTCCTACGAGCAGTACTTC.

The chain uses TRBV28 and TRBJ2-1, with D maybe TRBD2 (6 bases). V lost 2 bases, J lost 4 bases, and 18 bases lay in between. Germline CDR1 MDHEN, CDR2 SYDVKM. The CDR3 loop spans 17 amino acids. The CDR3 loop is CASSLTGDDLSYNEQFF. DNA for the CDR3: TGTGCCAGCAGTTTAACGGGGGATGATTTGTCGTACAATGAGCAGTTCTTC.

The CDR3 bases are TGTGCCAGCGGTCGTGGGACTAGTCTCCATGAGCAGTTCTTC. This encodes CASGRGTSLHEQFF. The chain joins TRBV9 to TRBJ2-1, with 8 bases aligning to TRBD2. With V trimmed by 7 bases and J by 8 bases, 11 bases remained unmatched. Per germline, CDR1 SGDLS and CDR2 YYNGEE. CDR3 length: 14 amino acids. Full variable domain (remainder filled in from reference TRBV9 and TRBJ2-1): DSGVTQTPKHLITATGQRVTLRCSPRSGDLSVYWYQQSLDQGLQFLIQYYNGEERAKGNILERFSAQQFPDLHSELNLSSLELGDSALYFCASGRGTSLHEQFFGPGTRLTVL.

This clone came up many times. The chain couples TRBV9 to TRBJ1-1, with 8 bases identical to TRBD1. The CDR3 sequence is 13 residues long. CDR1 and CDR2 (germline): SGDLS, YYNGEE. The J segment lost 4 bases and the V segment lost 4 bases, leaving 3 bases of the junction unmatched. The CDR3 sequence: CASSSGTGTEAFF. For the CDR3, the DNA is TGTGCCAGCAGCTCCGGGACAGGCACTGAAGCTTTCTTT.

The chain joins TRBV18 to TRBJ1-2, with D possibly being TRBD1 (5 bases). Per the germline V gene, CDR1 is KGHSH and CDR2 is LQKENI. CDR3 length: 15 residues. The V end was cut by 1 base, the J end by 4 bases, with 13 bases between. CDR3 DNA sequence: TGTGCCAGCTCACCACGGGGAGGGGAGAGCTATGGCTACACCTTC. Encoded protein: CASSPRGGESYGYTF. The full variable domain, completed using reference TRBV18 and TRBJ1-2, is NAGVMQNPRHLVRRRGQEARLRCSPMKGHSHVYWYRQLPEEGLKFMVYLQKENIIDESGMPKERFSAEFPKEGPSILRIQQVVRGDSAAYFCASSPRGGESYGYTFGSGTRLTVV.

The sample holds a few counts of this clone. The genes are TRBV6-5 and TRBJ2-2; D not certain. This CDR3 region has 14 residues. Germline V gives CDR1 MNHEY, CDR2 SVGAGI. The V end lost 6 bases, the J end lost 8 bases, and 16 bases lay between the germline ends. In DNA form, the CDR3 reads TGTGCCAGCAGGTCAACATGGGTTGGGGGGGAGCTGTTTTTT. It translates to CASRSTWVGGELFF.

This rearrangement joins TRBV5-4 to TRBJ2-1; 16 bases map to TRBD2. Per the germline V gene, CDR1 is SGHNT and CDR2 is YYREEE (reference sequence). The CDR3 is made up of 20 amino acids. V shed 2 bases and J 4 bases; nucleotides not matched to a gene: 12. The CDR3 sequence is CASSFPQGGGLAGGYNEQFF. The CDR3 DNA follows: TGTGCCAGCAGCTTCCCCCAGGGCGGGGGACTAGCGGGAGGGTACAATGAGCAGTTCTTC. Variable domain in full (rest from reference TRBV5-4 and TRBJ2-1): ETGVTQSPTHLIKTRGQQVTLRCSSQSGHNTVSWYQQALGQGPQFIFQYYREEENGRGNFPPRFSGLQFPNYSSELNVNALELDDSALYLCASSFPQGGGLAGGYNEQFFGPGTRLTVL.

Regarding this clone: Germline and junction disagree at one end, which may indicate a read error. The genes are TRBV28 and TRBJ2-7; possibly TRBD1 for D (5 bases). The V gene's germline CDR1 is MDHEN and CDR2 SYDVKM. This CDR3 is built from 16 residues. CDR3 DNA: TGTGCCAGCACTGTCGCAGGGCCGACTGAAAACTACGATCAGTACTTC. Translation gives CASTVAGPTENYDQYF.